The 25 T cell receptor beta chains below come from one sample, sequenced in a study of blood T cell repertoires in COVID-19. Produced via immunoSEQ multiplex PCR; TCRdb's table is partial and in-frame only. Found here are about 170,000 clones, around 82% of them singletons; the top ten hold roughly 2%. The sample comprised peripheral blood. The source of these receptors is a woman of 80 years or more with acute or convalescent COVID-19.

V usage is TRBV9 and J usage is TRBJ2-5, with D tentatively TRBD1 (5 bases). Germline lookup yields CDR1 SGDLS and CDR2 YYNGEE. CDR3 length: 14 amino acids. The V end lost 5 bases, the J end lost 1 base, and 12 bases lay between the germline ends. CDR3 nucleotides: TGTGCCAGCAGTCGCAGGGATCTCCAAGAGACCCAGTACTTC. Amino acids: CASSRRDLQETQYF.

J is TRBJ2-3 and V is TRBV11-3; 7 positions match TRBD1. Germline V gene sequence: CDR1 SGHNT, CDR2 YENEEA. The CDR3 has 16 residues. With 5 bases clipped from V and 0 bases from J, the junction kept 8 bases outside the gene matches. Here the CDR3 reads CASSLGTAGSTDTQYF. The CDR3, as DNA: TGTGCCAGCAGCCTTGGGACAGCCGGTAGCACAGATACGCAGTATTTT.

The J gene is TRBJ1-1, the V gene TRBV2, with TRBD1 identical over 7 bases. V lost 11 bases, J lost 2 bases, and 5 bases stayed unmatched. Germline V lookup: CDR1 SNHLY, CDR2 FYNNEI. This CDR3 contains 12 residues. Written as DNA, the CDR3 is TGTGCCTCCGGGACAGAAAACACTGAAGCTTTCTTT. The encoded protein is CASGTENTEAFF.

This chain uses TRBV5-6 with TRBJ2-4; 11 nucleotides match TRBD2. The junction had 8 bases not matched to a gene; V was cut back by 0 bases and J by 0 bases. The CDR3 spans 19 residues. Germline CDR1 and CDR2: SGHDT and YYEEEE. As DNA, the CDR3 is TGTGCCAGCAGCTTGGGGCTAGCGGGGGGCCTTGTAGCCAAAAACATTCAGTACTTC. It is translated as CASSLGLAGGLVAKNIQYF.

The chain employs TRBV7-2 and TRBJ2-3; perhaps TRBD2 as D (6 bases). Germline assignment: CDR1 SGHTA and CDR2 FQGNSA. The CDR3 runs to 16 residues. V was clipped by 3 bases and J by 6 bases, with 19 bases between them. In nucleotides, the CDR3 is TGTGCCAGCAGCTTGAATGCGGGAACAGCTCCGGATACGCAGTATTTT. It yields the protein CASSLNAGTAPDTQYF.

This clone was found once. CDR3 protein: CASSSYSQGMEGYTF. DNA for the CDR3: TGTGCCAGCAGTTCCTACTCACAGGGGATGGAGGGCTACACCTTC. The rearrangement links TRBV6-2 or TRBV6-3 to TRBJ1-2, with 7 bases aligning to TRBD1. Looked up from germline, CDR1 is MNHEY and CDR2 is SVGEGT. This CDR3 comprises 15 residues. Germline trimming cut 4 bases from V and 8 bases from J; bases unmatched to any gene: 13.

This clone was seen a handful of times. The CDR3 sequence: CASSRQGDEKLFF. In nucleotides, the CDR3 is TGTGCCAGCAGCCGACAGGGGGATGAAAAACTGTTTTTT. This chain connects TRBV7-2 to TRBJ1-4; 9 nucleotides line up with TRBD1. V was clipped by 5 bases and J by 6 bases; unmatched bases: 1. Germline assignment: CDR1 SGHTA and CDR2 FQGNSA. The CDR3 loop spans 13 amino acids.

This chain connects TRBV28 to TRBJ1-2; 8 positions match TRBD1. Germline trimming cut 4 bases from V and 0 bases from J; bases unmatched to any gene: 4. The CDR3 has 15 amino acids. Germline lookup yields CDR1 MDHEN and CDR2 SYDVKM. The CDR3 protein is CASSWTGRANYGYTF. The CDR3 nucleotides read TGTGCCAGCAGTTGGACAGGGCGAGCTAACTATGGCTACACCTTC.

This rearrangement joins TRBV5-4 to TRBJ2-3, with 11 positions matching TRBD2. V lost 4 bases to trimming and J lost 3 bases; unmatched junction nucleotides: 7. The CDR3 sequence is 16 residues long. CDR1 is SGHNT, CDR2 YYREEE, per germline (reference sequence). The CDR3 DNA follows: TGTGCCAGCAGCCCGCCACTAGCGGGGGCGACAGATACGCAGTATTTT. Amino acid sequence: CASSPPLAGATDTQYF.

The rearrangement joins TRBV10-3 to TRBJ2-2, with D possibly TRBD2 on 6 matching bases. Trimming stripped 4 bases from V and 4 bases from J, with 7 bases between. This CDR3 has 13 amino acids. Germline-derived CDR1 and CDR2 are ENHRY and SYGVKD. The CDR3 loop reads CAISGRGTGELFF. The CDR3 DNA reads as TGTGCCATCAGTGGGAGGGGCACCGGGGAGCTGTTTTTT.

The rearrangement uses TRBV3-1 (or the pseudogene TRBV3-2) and TRBJ1-3, with unresolved D. Germline lookup yields CDR1 LGHDT and CDR2 YNNKEL (reference sequence). Trimming removed 1 base from V and 4 bases from J, with 8 bases in between. The CDR3 covers 14 residues. DNA of the CDR3: TGTGCCAGCAGCCAAGGCGGGGAAGGAAACACCATATATTTT. This sequence encodes CASSQGGEGNTIYF.

This clone was counted a single time. The sample contains more than one DNA sequence encoding this CDR3. CDR3 sequence reads: CASSFGLAGADTQYF. The CDR3, as DNA: TGTGCCAGCAGCTTTGGACTAGCGGGTGCAGATACGCAGTATTTT. The rearrangement links TRBV7-2 to TRBJ2-3, with 11 bases identical to TRBD2. Germline trimming cut 3 bases from V and 4 bases from J; bases unmatched to any gene: 3. The CDR3 sequence is 15 residues long. CDR1 and CDR2 (germline): SGHTA, FQGNSA.

The rearrangement uses TRBV6-5 and TRBJ2-5, with TRBD1 identical over 9 bases. This CDR3 spans 16 amino acids. V dropped 4 bases and J dropped 5; count of bases not matched to a gene: 11. Germline V CDR1 and CDR2: MNHEY, SVGAGI. DNA of the CDR3: TGTGCCAGCAGTTTCGACCGGACAGGGGCGGAGGAGACCCAGTACTTC. This sequence encodes CASSFDRTGAEETQYF.

The chain links TRBV6-6 to TRBJ2-2; 9 nucleotides agree with TRBD2. The CDR3 is 17 amino acids. V was clipped by 5 bases and J by 7 bases; unmatched bases: 14. Germline lookup yields CDR1 MNHNY and CDR2 SVGAGI (reference sequence). The CDR3 DNA is TGTGCCAGCAGTCAGCCTTTGTTAGCGGGAGTGAGCGGGGAGCTGTTTTTT. It is translated as CASSQPLLAGVSGELFF.

The CDR3 DNA reads TGTGCCAGTAGTACTAAACACAGGGGGAGGGAGACCCAGTACTTC. Protein sequence: CASSTKHRGRETQYF. The chain couples TRBV19 to TRBJ2-5, with 8 positions matching TRBD1. CDR1 and CDR2 from the germline V gene are LNHDA and SQIVND (reference sequence). CDR3 size: 15 residues. J gave up 5 bases and V 4 bases, and 9 bases lay outside the gene matches.

CDR3 loop: CAWSQSQETQYF. The CDR3 DNA is TGTGCCTGGAGCCAATCCCAAGAGACCCAGTACTTC. The V gene is TRBV30, the J gene TRBJ2-5; no clear D. The length of the CDR3 is 12 residues. Trimming cost V 3 bases and J 1 base, with 6 bases left between them. The germline V gene has CDR1 GTSNPN and CDR2 SVGIG (reference sequence).

This sequence joins TRBV28 and TRBJ2-2; 7 bases map to TRBD2. Per germline, CDR1 MDHEN and CDR2 SYDVKM. The junction had 13 bases not matched to a gene; V was cut back by 5 bases and J by 4 bases. The length of the CDR3 is 17 residues. CDR3: CASSPPGYWGGTGELFF. The CDR3 bases are TGTGCCAGCAGTCCCCCTGGGTATTGGGGGGGCACCGGGGAGCTGTTTTTT.

V is TRBV2 and J is TRBJ2-5, with 9 nucleotides matching TRBD1. Germline CDR1 and CDR2: SNHLY and FYNNEI. The CDR3 extends over 16 amino acids. After removal of 4 bases from V and 5 bases from J, the junction contained 11 bases not matched to a gene. CDR3 protein: CASSVGGGGQGETQYF. As DNA, the CDR3 is TGTGCCAGCAGTGTGGGGGGTGGCGGACAGGGGGAGACCCAGTACTTC. Supplemented by reference TRBV2 and TRBJ2-5, the full variable domain reads EPEVTQTPSHQVTQMGQEVILRCVPISNHLYFYWYRQILGQKVEFLVSFYNNEISEKSEIFDDQFSVERPDGSNFTLKIRSTKLEDSAMYFCASSVGGGGQGETQYFGPGTRLLVL.

This clone is a singleton in its sample. CDR3 coding DNA: TGTGCCAGTAGTATGGGACAGGGGAATTCACCCCTCCACTTT. Its protein is CASSMGQGNSPLHF. This chain connects TRBV19 to TRBJ1-6; the match to TRBD1 covers 10 bases. There are 14 residues in the CDR3. Losses at the gene ends were 3 bases for V and 7 bases for J; bases not matched to a gene: 0. Germline V gene sequence: CDR1 LNHDA, CDR2 SQIVND (reference sequence).

The V and J genes are TRBV6-2 or TRBV6-3 and TRBJ2-7; TRBD2 matches at 10 bases. Germline V gives CDR1 MNHEY, CDR2 SVGEGT. J lost 0 bases, V lost 5 bases, and 4 bases had no gene match. The CDR3 sequence is 15 residues long. The CDR3 nucleotides read TGTGCCAGCAGTAGCCCTAGCGGGAGCTCCTACGAGCAGTACTTC. It specifies CASSSPSGSSYEQYF.

This clone was counted only a few times. DNA of the CDR3: TGTGCCTGGGAGACAGGGGATGAAAAACTGTTTTTT. It is translated as CAWETGDEKLFF. This chain connects TRBV30 to TRBJ1-4, with 8 nucleotides matching TRBD1. The CDR3 is 12 residues long. J lost 6 bases, V lost 5 bases, and 2 bases had no gene match. Germline CDR1 and CDR2: GTSNPN and SVGIG (reference sequence).

J is TRBJ1-1 and V is TRBV27; the D gene is possibly TRBD1 (5 bases). The CDR3 length is 14 residues. Trimming removed 2 bases at V and 2 bases at J, with 9 bases between. CDR1 is MNHEY, CDR2 SMNVEV, per germline (reference sequence). CDR3 sequence (DNA): TGTGCCAGCAGTTTAAGGGGCTTAAACACTGAAGCTTTCTTT. As protein: CASSLRGLNTEAFF.

This chain joins TRBV19 and TRBJ2-7; D perhaps matches TRBD2 (5 bases). CDR3 length equals 16 residues. CDR1 and CDR2 (germline): LNHDA, SQIVND (reference sequence). Trimming removed 3 bases at V and 3 bases at J, with 18 bases between. The CDR3 DNA sequence: TGTGCCAGTAGTATGAGGAAGGCGGGTAACCTCTACGAGCAGTACTTC. Protein product: CASSMRKAGNLYEQYF. The variable domain in full, completed from reference TRBV19 and TRBJ2-7, reads DGGITQSPKYLFRKEGQNVTLSCEQNLNHDAMYWYRQDPGQGLRLIYYSQIVNDFQKGDIAEGYSVSREKKESFPLTVTSAQKNPTAFYLCASSMRKAGNLYEQYFGPGTRLTVT.

This sequence joins TRBV9 and TRBJ1-3; no reliable D call. The CDR3 totals 14 residues. In germline, CDR1 is SGDLS, CDR2 YYNGEE. V dropped 2 bases and J dropped 6 bases, with 12 bases sitting between them. The CDR3 bases are TGTGCCAGCAGCGTGAACATAGCGGAAAACACCATATATTTT. Translation: CASSVNIAENTIYF.

The chain uses TRBV7-7 and TRBJ2-1, with 9 bases that match TRBD2. V gave up 1 base and J gave up 5 bases; unmatched junction bases: 9. Germline V gene lookup returns CDR1 SSHAT and CDR2 FNYEAQ (reference sequence). The CDR3 loop spans 17 amino acids. The CDR3 sequence is CASSLDLLAGINNEQFF. The CDR3 region has the DNA TGTGCCAGCAGCTTAGATCTCCTAGCGGGAATTAACAATGAGCAGTTCTTC.